This passage covers 20 T cell receptor beta chains from one sample sequenced in a study of T cells in Graves' hyperthyroidism and ophthalmopathy. The source material, RNA transcripts, was used to amplify TCR beta CDR3 regions. A set of HTBI primers served as the primers for a first-round RT-PCR of the TCR CDR3. TCRdb re-derived calls from the multiplex PCR reads in MiXCR, one entry per CDR3 protein. The table lists under 250,000 distinct CDR3 sequences, around 16% of them singletons. Sequencing was performed on blood. Source of these receptors: a woman between 50 and 59 years old with Graves' hyperthyroidism.

Points on this clonotype: A much larger clone differs by one base, so this may be a read error. This chain connects TRBV20-1 to TRBJ2-5, with 7 bases fitting TRBD2. CDR1 DFQATT and CDR2 SNEGSKA come from the germline V gene (reference sequence). V dropped 5 bases and J dropped 7; count of bases not matched to a gene: 13. The CDR3 contains 14 residues. The CDR3 is CSAGGGDPRGTQYF. The CDR3 DNA is TGCAGTGCTGGGGGGGGGGACCCTCGGGGGACCCAGTACTTC.

In its sample, this clonotype was seen many times. The V gene is TRBV12-3 or TRBV12-4, the J gene TRBJ2-3; 7 bases are a match to TRBD2. CDR3 length: 13 residues. J was trimmed by 6 bases and V by 1 base; bases with no gene match: 1. The CDR3 coding sequence is TGTGCCAGCAGTTTAGTGGGAGGGGATACGCAGTATTTT. Its protein is CASSLVGGDTQYF.

Comments on this clonotype: This sequence may be a read error, since a much larger clone differs from it by one base. Since the CDR3 does not end with the conserved phenylalanine or tryptophan, this likely comes from a read error. J is TRBJ1-5 and V is TRBV12-3 or TRBV12-4, with 7 positions matching TRBD1. The J segment lost 4 bases and the V segment lost 5 bases, leaving 8 bases of the junction unmatched. The CDR3 runs to 15 residues. CDR3 loop: CASSPPGTANQPQHS. For the CDR3, the DNA is TGTGCCAGCAGTCCCCCCGGGACAGCTAATCAGCCCCAGCATTCT.

This chain joins TRBV15 and TRBJ2-2; D tentatively reads TRBD1 or TRBD2 (7 bases each). The V end was cut by 0 bases, the J end by 4 bases, with 15 bases between. CDR3 length equals 17 residues. Germline V gene data show CDR1 as LNHNV and CDR2 as YYDKDF (reference sequence). The CDR3 bases are TGTGCCACCAGCAGAGATGGGTCAGGGGGGGGCACCGGGGAGCTGTTTTTT. Translation gives CATSRDGSGGGTGELFF.

This clonotype was detected ten times or more. The chain joins TRBV27 to TRBJ2-1; 8 bases agree with TRBD2. The germline CDR1 and CDR2 sequences are MNHEY and SMNVEV (reference sequence). The CDR3 contains 16 residues. V lost 6 bases to trimming and J lost 2 bases; unmatched junction nucleotides: 9. CDR3 residues: CASRNIAGSTYNEQFF. The CDR3, as DNA: TGTGCCAGCAGGAATATAGCGGGATCGACCTACAATGAGCAGTTCTTC.

This clonotype showed up many times. The genes are TRBV20-1 and TRBJ2-7; the D is unclear. This CDR3 is 13 amino acids long. Germline CDR1 DFQATT, CDR2 SNEGSKA (reference sequence). Trimming pared 0 bases from V and 4 bases from J, leaving 10 bases between. Here the CDR3 reads CSARDSTAYEQYF. The CDR3 bases are TGCAGTGCTAGAGACAGCACAGCGTACGAGCAGTACTTC.

This clonotype was recorded at least ten times. J is TRBJ2-1 and V is TRBV11-2; the match to TRBD2 covers 9 bases. The junction had 0 bases not matched to a gene; V was cut back by 2 bases and J by 7 bases. Germline loops: CDR1 SGHAT, CDR2 FQNNGV. There are 13 residues in the CDR3. Here the CDR3 reads CASSLLAGNEQFF. CDR3 DNA sequence: TGTGCCAGCAGCTTACTAGCGGGGAATGAGCAGTTCTTC. The variable domain in full, completed from reference TRBV11-2 and TRBJ2-1, reads EAGVAQSPRYKIIEKRQSVAFWCNPISGHATLYWYQQILGQGPKLLIQFQNNGVVDDSQLPKDRFSAERLKGVDSTLKIQPAKLEDSAVYLCASSLLAGNEQFFGPGTRLTVL.

This clonotype appeared many times. The chain links TRBV20-1 to TRBJ2-3; 8 bases are shared with TRBD2. CDR1 is DFQATT and CDR2 is SNEGSKA in the germline V gene (reference sequence). J lost 0 bases, V lost 0 bases, and 5 bases had no gene match. The CDR3 length is 16 residues. The CDR3 reads CSARDPGRDSTDTQYF. In DNA, the CDR3 is TGCAGTGCTAGAGATCCCGGGAGGGATAGCACAGATACGCAGTATTTT.

At least ten counts were recorded for this clonotype. V gene TRBV11-1 combines with J gene TRBJ2-1; 11 nucleotides align to TRBD2. Germline V gene data show CDR1 as SGHAT and CDR2 as FQDESV (reference sequence). This CDR3 region has 16 residues. The J segment lost 8 bases and the V segment lost 3 bases, leaving 9 bases of the junction unmatched. In nucleotides, the CDR3 is TGTGCCAGCAGCTTGGCTAGCGGGAGGACTATAGATGAGCAGTTCTTC. This sequence encodes CASSLASGRTIDEQFF.

In its sample, this clonotype was seen many times. The CDR3 sequence: CASRTPGLAVYNEQFF. The CDR3 nucleotides read TGTGCCAGCAGAACTCCGGGACTAGCGGTTTACAATGAGCAGTTCTTC. The chain combines TRBV6-2 or TRBV6-3 with TRBJ2-1; 11 bases map to TRBD2. The J segment lost 4 bases and the V segment lost 6 bases, leaving 8 bases of the junction unmatched. Germline V lookup: CDR1 MNHEY, CDR2 SVGEGT. This CDR3 has 16 residues.

CDR3 region: CASGTGAGYGYTF. CDR3 nucleotide sequence: TGTGCCAGCGGGACAGGGGCAGGGTATGGCTACACCTTC. The V call is TRBV6-1, the J call TRBJ1-2, with 10 bases identical to TRBD1. V dropped 8 bases and J dropped 5; count of bases not matched to a gene: 5. The CDR3 is 13 residues long. Germline values: CDR1 MNHNS, CDR2 SASEGT.

This clonotype was recorded at least ten times. The gene calls are TRBV20-1 and TRBJ1-3; TRBD1 agrees at 8 bases. This CDR3 is 13 amino acids long. With V trimmed by 5 bases and J by 3 bases, 3 bases remained unmatched. Germline CDR1 DFQATT, CDR2 SNEGSKA (reference sequence). The CDR3, as DNA: TGCAGTGCTCGAACAGGGGGTGGAAACACCATATATTTT. It codes for CSARTGGGNTIYF.

This clonotype has ten or more counts. V gene TRBV11-3 combines with J gene TRBJ2-7; perhaps TRBD2 as D (5 bases). V shed 6 bases and J shed 1 base, with 13 bases lying between them. The CDR3 has 14 residues. The germline CDR1 and CDR2 sequences are SGHNT and YENEEA. The CDR3 sequence is CASSSSAGSYEQYF. The CDR3 bases are TGTGCCAGCAGTTCCAGTGCGGGTTCCTACGAGCAGTACTTC.

This clonotype was detected only a few times. This chain links TRBV7-2 with TRBJ2-5, with D uncertain. With 5 bases removed from V and 3 bases from J, the gap between germline ends came to 10 bases. The length of the CDR3 is 13 residues. Germline values: CDR1 SGHTA, CDR2 FQGNSA. In nucleotides, the CDR3 is TGTGCCAGCAGCCGGTCGCAGGAAGAGACCCAGTACTTC. It specifies CASSRSQEETQYF.

This clonotype was observed at least ten times. The chain joins TRBV12-5 to TRBJ2-1; D is unresolved. The ends were cut back, 5 bases at V and 9 bases at J, with 11 bases in the middle. The CDR3 consists of 12 residues. Germline loops: CDR1 LGHNT, CDR2 FRNRAP. Here the CDR3 DNA reads TGTGCTAGTGGTCCAACAGAAAGTGAGCAGTTCTTC. Amino acid sequence: CASGPTESEQFF.

Note on this clonotype: A much bigger clone sits one base away, suggesting this may be a read error. The CDR3 sequence: CASSLGLPGGGDGYAF. The CDR3 nucleotides read TGTGCCAGCAGCTTAGGCCTGCCCGGGGGGGGCGATGGCTACGCCTTC. This chain connects TRBV7-3 to TRBJ1-2; D perhaps matches TRBD1 (6 bases). The CDR3 totals 16 residues. Germline CDR1 reads SGHTA; CDR2 reads FQGTGA.

This clonotype has a count of ten or more. This rearrangement joins TRBV7-2 to TRBJ2-2; 14 nucleotides align to TRBD2. The trim removed 2 bases at V and 3 bases at J, leaving 5 bases unmatched. Per the germline V gene, CDR1 is SGHTA and CDR2 is FQGNSA. The CDR3 has 18 residues. CDR3 region: CASSLQPGLAGDTGELFF. The CDR3 DNA reads TGTGCCAGCAGCTTACAGCCGGGACTAGCGGGAGACACCGGGGAGCTGTTTTTT.

This clonotype came up many times. The chain links TRBV28 to TRBJ2-3, with a weak D call TRBD2 (5 bases). Looked up from germline, CDR1 is MDHEN and CDR2 is SYDVKM. Between the trimmed V and J ends, which lost 3 bases and 0 bases, there was a span of 13 bases. CDR3 length: 16 amino acids. CDR3: CASSLGGGGSTDTQYF. In nucleotides, the CDR3 is TGTGCCAGCAGTTTGGGTGGTGGCGGGAGCACAGATACGCAGTATTTT.

This clonotype was seen ten or more times. Sequence at one end of the junction differs from germline and may be a read error. The rearrangement uses TRBV4-1 and TRBJ1-1; D is unclear. Germline values: CDR1 MGHRA, CDR2 YSYEKL. The CDR3 extends over 13 amino acids. Written as DNA, the CDR3 is TGCGCCAGCAGCGAAGAGATTGGTACTGAAGCTTTCTTT. Protein: CASSEEIGTEAFF.

This clonotype was picked up many times. The CDR3 DNA reads as TGCGCCAGCAGCTTGGCCGGCAGGGGGCCGGGTGAGCAGTTCTTC. This codes for CASSLAGRGPGEQFF. V and J are TRBV5-1 and TRBJ2-1; 8 nucleotides align to TRBD1. V shed 0 bases and J 9 bases; nucleotides not matched to a gene: 8. The CDR3 has 15 amino acids. Germline CDR1 and CDR2: SGHRS and YFSETQ.